A single sample is the source of the 22 T cell receptor beta chains below, sequenced in a study of blood T cell repertoires in COVID-19. Sequencing used immunoSEQ multiplex PCR; TCRdb keeps in-frame clones, though not all of them. The sample has almost 200,000 clones; roughly 90% are singletons. Specimen: PBMCs or T cells enriched from blood (not recorded which). These receptors were collected from a woman aged 18-29 years who had recovered from COVID-19.

The chain uses TRBV7-2 and TRBJ2-5; 7 nucleotides align to TRBD1. J was trimmed by 5 bases and V by 0 bases; bases with no gene match: 3. Germline CDR1 reads SGHTA; CDR2 reads FQGNSA. The CDR3 loop spans 14 amino acids. The CDR3 region is CASSLAGGVETQYF. The CDR3 bases are TGTGCCAGCAGCTTAGCAGGGGGCGTCGAGACCCAGTACTTC.

This chain connects TRBV14 to TRBJ1-5; D is possibly TRBD1 (5 bases). Germline loops: CDR1 SGHDN, CDR2 FVKESK. The CDR3 is 18 residues long. The V end lost 0 bases, the J end lost 2 bases, and 17 bases lay between the germline ends. The CDR3 bases are TGTGCCAGCAGCCAAGAATGGAAGGGGAAGAAATGCAATCAGCCCCAGCATTTT. Its protein is CASSQEWKGKKCNQPQHF. Full variable domain (remainder filled in from reference TRBV14 and TRBJ1-5): EAGVTQFPSHSVIEKGQTVTLRCDPISGHDNLYWYRRVMGKEIKFLLHFVKESKQDESGMPNNRFLAERTGGTYSTLKVQPAELEDSGVYFCASSQEWKGKKCNQPQHFGDGTRLSIL.

V is TRBV5-5 and J is TRBJ2-7; possibly TRBD2 for D (5 bases). V was pared by 0 bases and J by 6 bases, with 10 bases between. CDR1 is SGHKS, CDR2 YYEKEE, per germline (reference sequence). The CDR3 loop spans 13 amino acids. The CDR3 DNA reads as TGTGCCAGCAGCTTGGACCTAGGAGGCGAGCAGTACTTC. Translating gives CASSLDLGGEQYF.

This sequence joins TRBV15 and TRBJ1-5; D unresolved. The CDR3 length is 15 residues. Germline lookup yields CDR1 LNHNV and CDR2 YYDKDF (reference sequence). Trimming cost V 0 bases and J 7 bases, with 13 bases left between them. The CDR3: CATSRDELSGQPQHF. The CDR3 coding sequence is TGTGCCACCAGCAGAGATGAACTTAGCGGGCAGCCCCAGCATTTT.

The V gene is TRBV9, the J gene TRBJ1-3; the D is unclear. The V and J ends lost 7 bases and 4 bases respectively, with 6 bases between them. Per germline, CDR1 SGDLS and CDR2 YYNGEE. The CDR3 length is 11 residues. For the CDR3, the DNA is TGTGCCAGCGGGGAGGGAAACACCATATATTTT. Amino acid sequence: CASGEGNTIYF.

V usage is TRBV6-1 and J usage is TRBJ1-5, with TRBD1 matching 7 bases. V lost 2 bases to trimming and J lost 9 bases; unmatched junction nucleotides: 10. Germline V gives CDR1 MNHNS, CDR2 SASEGT. This CDR3 region has 15 residues. The CDR3: CASSESDRGRGPQHF. The CDR3 coding sequence is TGTGCCAGCAGTGAATCTGATAGGGGGCGGGGGCCCCAGCATTTT.

The rearrangement uses TRBV6-1 and TRBJ2-5; TRBD2 is a possible D gene (6 bases). The CDR3 has 15 residues. Between the trimmed V and J ends, which lost 3 bases and 4 bases, there was a span of 15 bases. Germline loops: CDR1 MNHNS, CDR2 SASEGT. The CDR3 sequence: CASSEPGTVRETQYF. The DNA for the CDR3 is TGTGCCAGCAGTGAGCCCGGGACTGTCCGAGAGACCCAGTACTTC.

In this sample, this clone turned up a few times. V and J are TRBV5-1 and TRBJ2-5, with D possibly TRBD2 on 6 matching bases. The CDR3 runs 13 residues. The germline gives CDR1 SGHRS, CDR2 YFSETQ. Trimming pared 0 bases from V and 4 bases from J, leaving 7 bases between. CDR3 coding DNA: TGCGCCAGCAGCTTGGCGGGGGTAGAGACCCAGTACTTC. Protein sequence: CASSLAGVETQYF. Filled out from reference TRBV5-1 and TRBJ2-5, the complete variable domain reads KAGVTQTPRYLIKTRGQQVTLSCSPISGHRSVSWYQQTPGQGLQFLFEYFSETQRNKGNFPGRFSGRQFSNSRSEMNVSTLELGDSALYLCASSLAGVETQYFGPGTRLLVL.

V gene TRBV11-2 combines with J gene TRBJ2-3; 9 bases fit TRBD2. Losses at the gene ends were 3 bases for V and 1 base for J; bases not matched to a gene: 8. Germline V gene lookup returns CDR1 SGHAT and CDR2 FQNNGV. The CDR3 spans 17 residues. Here the CDR3 reads CASSFFGLAIRTDTQYF. The CDR3 bases are TGTGCCAGCAGCTTTTTCGGACTAGCGATTCGCACAGATACGCAGTATTTT.

The V and J genes are TRBV30 and TRBJ2-1, with TRBD1 matching over 12 bases. There are 15 residues in the CDR3. CDR1 is GTSNPN and CDR2 is SVGIG in the germline V gene (reference sequence). Unmatched junction bases numbered 9, after V lost 5 bases and J lost 7 bases. CDR3 bases: TGTGCCTGGGGGGGGGACAGGGGGCTGTTAAATGAGCAGTTCTTC. It translates to CAWGGDRGLLNEQFF.

V usage is TRBV15 and J usage is TRBJ1-5, with TRBD1 identical over 8 bases. This CDR3 is 14 amino acids long. Germline V CDR1 and CDR2: LNHNV, YYDKDF (reference sequence). V lost 5 bases and J lost 6; bases outside the gene matches: 6. In nucleotides, the CDR3 is TGTGCCACCAGCCCCAGCAGGGGGCCTCAGCCCCAGCATTTT. Its protein product is CATSPSRGPQPQHF.

This rearrangement joins TRBV18 to TRBJ1-2; TRBD1 aligns across 7 bases. This CDR3 has 13 residues. J lost 5 bases, V lost 4 bases, and 4 bases had no gene match. The germline CDR1 and CDR2 sequences are KGHSH and LQKENI. CDR3 sequence (DNA): TGTGCCAGCTCACTCGGGACAGCTTATGGCTACACCTTC. Its protein product is CASSLGTAYGYTF.

The chain joins TRBV30 to TRBJ1-5; no definite D call. Germline CDR1 is GTSNPN and CDR2 is SVGIG (reference sequence). The V end was cut by 5 bases, the J end by 0 bases, with 8 bases between. This CDR3 region has 13 residues. CDR3 in amino acids: CAWSQDSNQPQHF. The CDR3 region has the DNA TGTGCCTGGTCCCAGGATAGCAATCAGCCCCAGCATTTT.

The chain carries TRBV7-6 and TRBJ2-5; 12 nucleotides line up with TRBD1. Germline values: CDR1 SGHVS, CDR2 FNYEAQ. This CDR3 region has 16 residues. With 6 bases clipped from V and 5 bases from J, the junction kept 10 bases outside the gene matches. In DNA form, the CDR3 reads TGTGCCAGCAGGTCGGCCGGGACAGGGGGCCAGGAGACCCAGTACTTC. Translation gives CASRSAGTGGQETQYF.

The chain recombines TRBV28 with TRBJ1-4; no clear D gene. The CDR3 length is 14 residues. V was shortened by 6 bases and J by 8 bases, with 16 bases between the two germline ends. CDR1 and CDR2 from the germline V gene are MDHEN and SYDVKM. The CDR3 spells CASRINGGMEKLFF. CDR3 sequence (DNA): TGTGCCAGCAGGATAAATGGAGGGATGGAAAAACTGTTTTTT.

The V gene is TRBV28, the J gene TRBJ1-4; D remains unclear. The CDR3 sequence is 12 residues long. V was cut by 7 bases and J by 5 bases, with 8 bases left in between. Per germline, CDR1 MDHEN and CDR2 SYDVKM. The CDR3 coding sequence is TGTGCCAGCATATCGAGAAATGAAAAACTGTTTTTT. It translates to CASISRNEKLFF.

The gene calls are TRBV6-5 and TRBJ1-2; 7 positions agree with TRBD1. Germline V gene data show CDR1 as MNHEY and CDR2 as SVGAGI. The CDR3 sequence is 16 residues long. V dropped 4 bases and J dropped 4; count of bases not matched to a gene: 12. The CDR3 spells CASSFSQGLGIYGYTF. In nucleotides, the CDR3 is TGTGCCAGCAGTTTCTCACAGGGGTTAGGAATCTATGGCTACACCTTC.

The CDR3: CASSPRGSGLDGYTF. The CDR3 DNA reads as TGTGCCAGCAGCCCAAGGGGGTCGGGTCTTGATGGCTACACCTTC. The chain uses TRBV7-9 and TRBJ1-2, with a weak D call TRBD1 (6 bases). Trimming cost V 5 bases and J 6 bases, with 19 bases left between them. The CDR3 extends over 15 amino acids. CDR1 and CDR2 (germline): SEHNR, FQNEAQ (reference sequence).

This chain uses TRBV28 with TRBJ1-5; D not certain. Germline CDR1 reads MDHEN; CDR2 reads SYDVKM. Trimming took 6 bases from V and 7 from J, leaving 19 bases between them. This CDR3 is built from 15 residues. This chain's CDR3 is CASSTWTGSGQPQHF. CDR3 nucleotide sequence: TGTGCCAGCAGCACATGGACGGGAAGTGGCCAGCCCCAGCATTTT.

The chain couples TRBV18 to TRBJ1-2; the D is unclear. Germline CDR1 reads KGHSH; CDR2 reads LQKENI. This CDR3 comprises 15 residues. The V gene lost 3 bases and the J gene lost 8 bases, with 19 bases spanning the gap. The CDR3 bases are TGTGCCAGCTCACCCCAGGAGGTTGGAGTTCACGGCTACACCTTC. Translating gives CASSPQEVGVHGYTF. The complete variable domain, with remaining parts taken from reference TRBV18 and TRBJ1-2, reads NAGVMQNPRHLVRRRGQEARLRCSPMKGHSHVYWYRQLPEEGLKFMVYLQKENIIDESGMPKERFSAEFPKEGPSILRIQQVVRGDSAAYFCASSPQEVGVHGYTFGSGTRLTVV.

J is TRBJ2-2 and V is TRBV19; 13 bases are shared with TRBD2. V gave up 5 bases and J gave up 1 base; unmatched junction bases: 4. Germline CDR1 reads LNHDA; CDR2 reads SQIVND (reference sequence). The CDR3 has 17 residues. The CDR3 DNA is TGTGCCAGTAGTCGGACTAGCGGGGGAATGAACACCGGGGAGCTGTTTTTT. This gives the protein CASSRTSGGMNTGELFF. The entire variable domain, with the rest obtained from reference TRBV19 and TRBJ2-2, is as follows: DGGITQSPKYLFRKEGQNVTLSCEQNLNHDAMYWYRQDPGQGLRLIYYSQIVNDFQKGDIAEGYSVSREKKESFPLTVTSAQKNPTAFYLCASSRTSGGMNTGELFFGEGSRLTVL.

This rearrangement joins TRBV10-2 to TRBJ2-1; a weak D match, TRBD2 (5 bases). V was shortened by 7 bases and J by 7 bases, with 14 bases between the two germline ends. This CDR3 has 13 amino acids. Per germline, CDR1 WSHSY and CDR2 SAAADI. The CDR3 DNA sequence: TGCGCCAGCACCGGCTACCCGGGGAATGAGCAGTTCTTC. Protein product: CASTGYPGNEQFF.